This TCR beta chain was obtained from a study of T cells in severe cutaneous drug reactions. The donors had carbamazepine-induced Stevens-Johnson syndrome or toxic epidermal necrolysis. The iRepertoire multiplex PCR system with TCR subtype-specific primers built both bulk and single-cell libraries. Following a re-call of the multiplex PCR reads, TCRdb has one entry per CDR3 protein and lacks DNA. The listing contains more than 6,500 distinct CDR3 sequences. The specimen was cells from a skin blister. The TCR originated in a human donor with a severe cutaneous adverse drug reaction.

CDR3 loop: CASSEFLAGLPFNEQFF. V usage is TRBV25-1 and J usage is TRBJ2-1; TCRdb proposes TRBD2, but this gene call is untestable without DNA. Germline CDR1 and CDR2: MGHDK and SYGVNS. The CDR3 has 17 amino acids.